The clone carrying this TCR beta chain appeared once. Its antigen is not identified. Within the sample, other DNA sequences also encode this same CDR3. These data originate in a study of shared clonotypes between healthy human individuals. Points from the study as a whole: The diversity represented, both genetic and in exposure history, was limited by few donors. When naive CD4 clonotypes were compared across several donors, approximately 5% were shared.

The CDR3 length is 14 residues. CDR1 is SGHRS, CDR2 YFSETQ, per germline. V was pared by 0 bases and J by 2 bases, with 9 bases between. TCRdb keeps only in-frame clones here, not all; method: immunoSEQ multiplex PCR. The sample lists nearly 1 million clones, 70% to 85% seen once, with about 1.5% in the top ten. The receptor was derived from a young man in good health. The rearrangement joins TRBV5-1 to TRBJ2-7; D ambiguous. Specimen: memory CD4+ T cells sorted from blood. The subset here: CD45RA-negative fraction. The CDR3 bases are TGCGCCAGCAGCTTGGATGGTCTCGCCTACGAGCAGTACTTC. Its protein is CASSLDGLAYEQYF.